These T cell receptor beta chains were read from a single sample in a study of CXCR3-negative and CXCR3-positive naive CD8 T cells. TCRdb re-called the 5' RACE reads; one entry per CDR3 protein, DNA not given. This repertoire comprises tens of thousands of distinct CDR3 sequences; its ten largest clones make up 0.55% to 0.7%. Sequencing was performed on naive CXCR3+ CD8+ T cells from blood. These receptor sequences come from a human donor in good health. Some clones in this sample may be carry-over from other donors' samples. Each CDR3 is given with its conserved first and last residue. Fields, in order: CDR3 protein, V gene, J gene.

CDR3 protein: CSAPERASNEKLFF
V gene: TRBV20-1
J gene: TRBJ1-4

CDR3 protein: CARSSGREQFF
V gene: TRBV27
J gene: TRBJ2-1

CDR3 protein: CSVEGGTSGLNEQFF
V gene: TRBV29-1
J gene: TRBJ2-1

CDR3 protein: CASSLSPPVTGELFF
V gene: TRBV11-2
J gene: TRBJ2-2

CDR3 protein: CASSFSQGGDGYTF
V gene: TRBV27
J gene: TRBJ1-2

CDR3 protein: CSVSGGVVYGYTF
V gene: TRBV29-1
J gene: TRBJ1-2

CDR3 protein: CATSRPTQGANTEAFF
V gene: TRBV15
J gene: TRBJ1-1

CDR3 protein: CASSLDIRVGEQFF
V gene: TRBV12-3/TRBV12-4
J gene: TRBJ2-1

CDR3 protein: CSVEETDSYEQYF
V gene: TRBV29-1
J gene: TRBJ2-7

CDR3 protein: CSVEERPQGKFF
V gene: TRBV29-1
J gene: TRBJ2-1

CDR3 protein: CASSPGQGRNEQYF
V gene: TRBV7-9
J gene: TRBJ2-7

CDR3 protein: CASSFLRTAGNYGYTF
V gene: TRBV27
J gene: TRBJ1-2

CDR3 protein: CSARDYGGLETQYF
V gene: TRBV20-1
J gene: TRBJ2-5

CDR3 protein: CASSLRGWDMNTEAFF
V gene: TRBV6-5
J gene: TRBJ1-1

CDR3 protein: CASSSGLAIAYEQYF
V gene: TRBV7-9
J gene: TRBJ2-7

CDR3 protein: CASSANDNEQFF
V gene: TRBV9
J gene: TRBJ2-1

CDR3 protein: CASGYSSGGGEQFF
V gene: TRBV6-5
J gene: TRBJ2-1

CDR3 protein: CASSSAPGGHTGELFF
V gene: TRBV6-2/TRBV6-3
J gene: TRBJ2-2

CDR3 protein: CASSLAIGAEPLYNEQFF
V gene: TRBV5-6
J gene: TRBJ2-1

CDR3 protein: CASSYGSGGNQPQHF
V gene: TRBV6-5
J gene: TRBJ1-5

CDR3 protein: CASSLVGFDEQFF
V gene: TRBV7-2
J gene: TRBJ2-1

CDR3 protein: CASSLGVFPGELFF
V gene: TRBV7-9
J gene: TRBJ2-2

CDR3 protein: CSVLGEGYQETQYF
V gene: TRBV29-1
J gene: TRBJ2-5

CDR3 protein: CASSQIDTLQETQYF
V gene: TRBV3-1
J gene: TRBJ2-5

CDR3 protein: CASSLAPGFYGYTF
V gene: TRBV5-4
J gene: TRBJ1-2

CDR3 protein: CATSRYLAGAGYEQYF
V gene: TRBV15
J gene: TRBJ2-7

CDR3 protein: CASSGVGGANTGELFF
V gene: TRBV9
J gene: TRBJ2-2

CDR3 protein: CASRAGTGATHEQYF
V gene: TRBV2
J gene: TRBJ2-7

CDR3 protein: CSAGQTNTGELFF
V gene: TRBV29-1
J gene: TRBJ2-2

CDR3 protein: CASKAYGGELFF
V gene: TRBV27
J gene: TRBJ2-2

CDR3 protein: CASSGRLTDTQYF
V gene: TRBV28
J gene: TRBJ2-3

CDR3 protein: CSVENRDRDFYEQYF
V gene: TRBV29-1
J gene: TRBJ2-7

CDR3 protein: CASSQEARTYEQYF
V gene: TRBV3-1
J gene: TRBJ2-7

CDR3 protein: CASSLGDKPYNEQFF
V gene: TRBV7-9
J gene: TRBJ2-1